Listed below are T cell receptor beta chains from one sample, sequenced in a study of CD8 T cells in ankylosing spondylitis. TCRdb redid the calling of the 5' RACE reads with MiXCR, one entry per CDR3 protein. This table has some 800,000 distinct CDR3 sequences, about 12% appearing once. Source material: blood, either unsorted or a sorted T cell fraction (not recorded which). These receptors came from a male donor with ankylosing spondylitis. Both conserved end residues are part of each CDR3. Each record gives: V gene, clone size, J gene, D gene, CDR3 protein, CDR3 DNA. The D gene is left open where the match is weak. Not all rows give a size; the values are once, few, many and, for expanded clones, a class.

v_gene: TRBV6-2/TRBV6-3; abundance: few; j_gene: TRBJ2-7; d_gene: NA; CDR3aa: CASMGRLPYEQYF; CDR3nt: TGTGCCAGCATGGGACGGTTACCCTACGAGCAGTACTTC
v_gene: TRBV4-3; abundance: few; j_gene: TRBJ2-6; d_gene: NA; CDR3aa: CASSQVIRSSGANVLTF; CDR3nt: TGCGCCAGCAGCCAAGTAATTCGCAGCTCTGGGGCCAACGTCCTGACTTTC
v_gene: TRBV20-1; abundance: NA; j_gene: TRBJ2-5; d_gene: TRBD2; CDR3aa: CSAHSAGGPQETQYF; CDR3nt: TGCAGTGCTCACTCAGCGGGAGGGCCTCAGGAGACCCAGTACTTC
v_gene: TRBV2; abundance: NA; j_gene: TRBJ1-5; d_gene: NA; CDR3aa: CASSFDGGSNQPQHF; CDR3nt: TGTGCCAGCAGCTTCGACGGCGGGAGCAATCAGCCCCAGCATTTT
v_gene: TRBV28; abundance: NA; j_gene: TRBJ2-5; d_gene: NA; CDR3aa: CASRGRAGQRIQETQYF; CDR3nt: TGTGCCAGCAGGGGCCGGGCGGGACAGAGAATACAAGAGACCCAGTACTTC
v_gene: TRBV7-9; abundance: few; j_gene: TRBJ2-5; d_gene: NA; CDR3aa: CASSLVSGGPRTQYF; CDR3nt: TGTGCCAGCAGCTTAGTCTCCGGCGGGCCAAGGACCCAGTACTTC
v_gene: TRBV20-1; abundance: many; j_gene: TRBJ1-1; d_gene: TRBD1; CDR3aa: CSAAGATGSTEAFF; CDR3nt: TGCAGTGCCGCAGGGGCGACAGGGTCAACTGAAGCTTTCTTT
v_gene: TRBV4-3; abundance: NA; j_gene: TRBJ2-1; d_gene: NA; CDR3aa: CASSQDTVPGVYNEQFF; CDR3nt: TGCGCCAGCAGCCAAGATACGGTGCCAGGGGTGTACAATGAGCAGTTCTTC
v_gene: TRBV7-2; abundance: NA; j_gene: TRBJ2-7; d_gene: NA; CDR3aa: CASSLDRAAPYEQYF; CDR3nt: TGTGCCAGCAGCTTAGATCGAGCGGCCCCCTACGAGCAGTACTTC
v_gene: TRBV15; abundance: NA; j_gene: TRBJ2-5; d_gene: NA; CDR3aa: CATSRDTWGTQYF; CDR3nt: TGTGCCACCAGCAGAGATACTTGGGGGACCCAGTACTTC
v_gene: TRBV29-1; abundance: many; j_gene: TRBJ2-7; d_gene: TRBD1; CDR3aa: CSVTGTGGSYEQYF; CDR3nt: TGCAGCGTTACCGGGACAGGGGGATCCTACGAGCAGTACTTC
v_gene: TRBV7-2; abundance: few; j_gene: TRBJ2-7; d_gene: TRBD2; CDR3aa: CASSLYAGGSYEQYF; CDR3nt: TGTGCCAGCAGCTTATATGCGGGGGGCTCCTACGAGCAGTACTTC
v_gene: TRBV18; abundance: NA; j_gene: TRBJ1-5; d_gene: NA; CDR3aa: CASSKATGDQPQHF; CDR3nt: TGTGCCAGCTCAAAGGCGACAGGTGATCAGCCCCAGCATTTT
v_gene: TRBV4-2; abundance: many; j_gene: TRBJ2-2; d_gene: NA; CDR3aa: CASSQAGDGELFF; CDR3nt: TGTGCCAGCAGCCAAGCGGGAGACGGGGAGCTGTTTTTT
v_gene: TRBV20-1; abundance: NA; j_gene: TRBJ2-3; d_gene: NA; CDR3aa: CSARVPFRQGDTQYF; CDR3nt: TGCAGTGCTAGAGTCCCCTTTAGGCAGGGGGATACGCAGTATTTT
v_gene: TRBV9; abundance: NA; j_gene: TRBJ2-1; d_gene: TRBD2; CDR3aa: CASSVVGTSPNEQFF; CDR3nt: TGTGCCAGCAGCGTAGTGGGGACTAGCCCAAATGAGCAGTTCTTC
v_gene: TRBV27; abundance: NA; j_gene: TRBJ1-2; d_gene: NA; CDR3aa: CASSRRATNGYTF; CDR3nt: TGTGCCAGCAGCCGTAGGGCGACAAATGGCTACACCTTC
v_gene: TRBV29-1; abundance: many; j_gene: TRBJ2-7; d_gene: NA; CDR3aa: CSVPGRGPYEQYF; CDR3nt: TGCAGCGTTCCCGGGCGGGGCCCCTACGAGCAGTACTTC
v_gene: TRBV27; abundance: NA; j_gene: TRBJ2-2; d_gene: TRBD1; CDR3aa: CASSSTGAFTGELFF; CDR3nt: TGTGCCAGCAGTTCAACAGGGGCCTTTACCGGGGAGCTGTTTTTT
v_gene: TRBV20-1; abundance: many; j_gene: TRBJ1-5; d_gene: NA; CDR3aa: CSARTWDQPQHF; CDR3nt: TGCAGTGCTAGGACTTGGGATCAGCCCCAGCATTTT